Listed below are T cell receptor beta chains from one sample, sequenced in a study of blood T cell repertoires in COVID-19. Assay: immunoSEQ multiplex PCR; the TCRdb copy retains only in-frame clones and omits some. Of 300,000 to 350,000 clones in the sample, 87% were seen once. The sequenced sample was peripheral blood. The receptors stem from a young man with COVID-19, enrolled during active disease. CDR3s include the opening cysteine and the closing phenylalanine or tryptophan. The order of the fields is CDR3 protein, CDR3 DNA, J gene, V gene, D gene, clone size. The D gene is left open where the match is weak. The size of a clone is reported for some rows only, either as once, few or many, or as a class for expanded clones.

CDR3: CASSEARGGDNEKLFF; DNA: TGTGCCAGCAGTGAAGCTAGAGGGGGGGATAATGAAAAACTGTTTTTT; J: TRBJ1-4; V: TRBV6-1; D: -; size: -
CDR3: CASSALAGFSYEQYF; DNA: TGTGCCAGTAGTGCCCTAGCGGGGTTTTCCTACGAGCAGTACTTC; J: TRBJ2-7; V: TRBV19; D: TRBD2; size: -
CDR3: CASSPRQGAVTEAFF; DNA: TGTGCCAGCAGCCCGCGACAGGGGGCGGTTACTGAAGCTTTCTTT; J: TRBJ1-1; V: TRBV7-3; D: TRBD1; size: -
CDR3: CAIGGGQETQYF; DNA: TGTGCCATAGGGGGGGGGCAAGAGACCCAGTACTTC; J: TRBJ2-5; V: TRBV10-3; D: -; size: -
CDR3: CASSLVGPGTGSYGYTF; DNA: TGTGCCAGCAGCTTGGTTGGGCCGGGGACAGGCTCATATGGCTACACCTTC; J: TRBJ1-2; V: TRBV5-6; D: TRBD1; size: -
CDR3: CASSLTRTGYTEAFF; DNA: TGTGCCAGCAGCTTAACCCGGACAGGGTACACTGAAGCTTTCTTT; J: TRBJ1-1; V: TRBV7-3; D: TRBD1; size: -
CDR3: CASSPETSGRDEQYF; DNA: TGTGCCAGCAGCCCGGAGACTAGCGGGAGGGACGAGCAGTACTTC; J: TRBJ2-7; V: TRBV7-6; D: TRBD2; size: -
CDR3: CASSQAYIGGYEQYF; DNA: TGCGCCAGCAGCCAAGCCTACATAGGGGGCTACGAGCAGTACTTC; J: TRBJ2-7; V: TRBV4-3; D: -; size: -
CDR3: CTTSGGTNEKLFF; DNA: TGTACCACCTCGGGGGGAACTAATGAAAAACTGTTTTTT; J: TRBJ1-4; V: TRBV28; D: -; size: -
CDR3: CASPSHTGELFF; DNA: TGTGCCAGCCCGAGTCACACCGGGGAGCTGTTTTTT; J: TRBJ2-2; V: TRBV7-9; D: -; size: -
CDR3: CASSIGGIRSEKLFF; DNA: TGTGCCAGTAGTATTGGGGGGATTCGAAGCGAAAAACTGTTTTTT; J: TRBJ1-4; V: TRBV19; D: -; size: -
CDR3: CASSLLGQSYINYGYTF; DNA: TGTGCCAGCAGTTTATTAGGACAGTCCTACATTAACTATGGCTACACCTTC; J: TRBJ1-2; V: TRBV28; D: -; size: -
CDR3: CASHTSGSPSYNEQFF; DNA: TGTGCCAGCCATACTAGCGGGAGTCCCTCCTACAATGAGCAGTTCTTC; J: TRBJ2-1; V: TRBV28; D: TRBD2; size: -
CDR3: CASSYGQGVDYGYTF; DNA: TGTGCCAGCAGCTACGGACAGGGGGTGGACTATGGCTACACCTTC; J: TRBJ1-2; V: TRBV7-3; D: TRBD1; size: -
CDR3: CASSQERQGGNIQYF; DNA: TGCGCCAGCAGCCAGGAGCGGCAGGGGGGAAACATTCAGTACTTC; J: TRBJ2-4; V: TRBV4-3; D: -; size: -
CDR3: CASSYSETDLYEQYF; DNA: TGTGCCAGCAGTTACTCGGAGACAGACCTCTACGAGCAGTACTTC; J: TRBJ2-7; V: TRBV6-2/TRBV6-3; D: -; size: -
CDR3: CASSFSGNTGELFF; DNA: TGCGCCAGCAGCTTCTCCGGGAACACCGGGGAGCTGTTTTTT; J: TRBJ2-2; V: TRBV5-1; D: -; size: -
CDR3: CASSPSQGLTGNTIYF; DNA: TGTGCCAGCTCACCATCCCAGGGTTTGACTGGAAACACCATATATTTT; J: TRBJ1-3; V: TRBV18; D: -; size: -
CDR3: CASTASTGGMDTEAFF; DNA: TGCGCCAGCACCGCCAGTACAGGGGGCATGGACACTGAAGCTTTCTTT; J: TRBJ1-1; V: TRBV4-1; D: TRBD1; size: -
CDR3: CASSPELDFFPSREKLFF; DNA: TGTGCCAGCTCACCAGAATTGGACTTTTTCCCTTCGCGAGAAAAACTGTTTTTT; J: TRBJ1-4; V: TRBV18; D: -; size: -
CDR3: CASSLVPSLINEQFF; DNA: TGTGCCAGCAGCTTAGTACCTAGCTTGATCAATGAGCAGTTCTTC; J: TRBJ2-1; V: TRBV11-2; D: -; size: few
CDR3: CATSRDGSQGNEKLFF; DNA: TGTGCCACCAGCAGAGATGGCAGCCAGGGGAATGAAAAACTGTTTTTT; J: TRBJ1-4; V: TRBV15; D: -; size: once
CDR3: CASSQLAGYYNEQFF; DNA: TGTGCCAGCAGCCAACTAGCGGGATACTACAATGAGCAGTTCTTC; J: TRBJ2-1; V: TRBV14; D: TRBD2; size: -
CDR3: CASSPATGGGETQYF; DNA: TGTGCCAGCAGTCCCGCAACAGGGGGAGGAGAGACCCAGTACTTC; J: TRBJ2-5; V: TRBV28; D: TRBD1; size: -
CDR3: CAWSRGSTDTQYF; DNA: TGTGCCTGGAGCCGAGGGAGCACAGATACGCAGTATTTT; J: TRBJ2-3; V: TRBV30; D: -; size: -
CDR3: CASSLSDRAEQYF; DNA: TGTGCCAGCAGCTTATCGGACAGGGCCGAGCAGTACTTC; J: TRBJ2-7; V: TRBV11-3; D: TRBD1; size: -
CDR3: CASSLPEGFSSGNTIYF; DNA: TGTGCCAGCAGCTTACCCGAGGGTTTTAGCTCTGGAAACACCATATATTTT; J: TRBJ1-3; V: TRBV7-6; D: -; size: -
CDR3: CASSQAGQPYGYTF; DNA: TGTGCCAGCAGCCAAGCCGGACAGCCGTATGGCTACACCTTC; J: TRBJ1-2; V: TRBV3-1/TRBV3-2; D: -; size: -
CDR3: CASSYSGQGNSPLHF; DNA: TGTGCCAGCAGTTACTCGGGGCAGGGGAATTCACCCCTCCACTTT; J: TRBJ1-6; V: TRBV6-5; D: -; size: -
CDR3: CASSLISSRQGNTEAFF; DNA: TGCGCCAGCAGCTTGATTTCTTCTCGCCAGGGGAACACTGAAGCTTTCTTT; J: TRBJ1-1; V: TRBV5-1; D: -; size: -
CDR3: CASSEGRNYEQYF; DNA: TGTGCCAGCAGTGAGGGCAGAAACTACGAGCAGTACTTC; J: TRBJ2-7; V: TRBV2; D: -; size: -
CDR3: CASSYPDRGTDTQYF; DNA: TGTGCCAGCAGTTACCCGGACAGGGGGACAGATACGCAGTATTTT; J: TRBJ2-3; V: TRBV6-2/TRBV6-3; D: TRBD1; size: -
CDR3: CATSRSSPYEQYF; DNA: TGTGCCACATCGCGTTCGAGTCCCTACGAGCAGTACTTC; J: TRBJ2-7; V: TRBV28; D: -; size: -
CDR3: CASSKYASGRGQETQYF; DNA: TGTGCCAGCAGTAAGTACGCAAGCGGGAGGGGGCAAGAGACCCAGTACTTC; J: TRBJ2-5; V: TRBV27; D: TRBD2; size: -
CDR3: CAISMGGNQPQHF; DNA: TGTGCCATCAGTATGGGAGGCAATCAGCCCCAGCATTTT; J: TRBJ1-5; V: TRBV10-3; D: -; size: few
CDR3: CASSPEPGTDNSPLHF; DNA: TGTGCCAGCAGCCCAGAACCCGGGACAGATAATTCACCCCTCCACTTT; J: TRBJ1-6; V: TRBV4-2; D: TRBD1; size: -
CDR3: CASSRGSAYEQYF; DNA: TGTGCCAGCAGTCGAGGATCAGCCTACGAGCAGTACTTC; J: TRBJ2-7; V: TRBV28; D: -; size: -
CDR3: CASSVARSTDTQYF; DNA: TGTGCCAGCAGCGTAGCTAGATCCACAGATACGCAGTATTTT; J: TRBJ2-3; V: TRBV9; D: -; size: once
CDR3: CASSKSGWPEQYF; DNA: TGTGCCAGCTCAAAGTCAGGATGGCCCGAGCAGTACTTC; J: TRBJ2-7; V: TRBV18; D: -; size: -
CDR3: CASSYSHSGGTYEQYF; DNA: TGTGCCAGCAGTTACTCACATAGCGGGGGGACCTACGAGCAGTACTTC; J: TRBJ2-7; V: TRBV6-2/TRBV6-3; D: TRBD2; size: -